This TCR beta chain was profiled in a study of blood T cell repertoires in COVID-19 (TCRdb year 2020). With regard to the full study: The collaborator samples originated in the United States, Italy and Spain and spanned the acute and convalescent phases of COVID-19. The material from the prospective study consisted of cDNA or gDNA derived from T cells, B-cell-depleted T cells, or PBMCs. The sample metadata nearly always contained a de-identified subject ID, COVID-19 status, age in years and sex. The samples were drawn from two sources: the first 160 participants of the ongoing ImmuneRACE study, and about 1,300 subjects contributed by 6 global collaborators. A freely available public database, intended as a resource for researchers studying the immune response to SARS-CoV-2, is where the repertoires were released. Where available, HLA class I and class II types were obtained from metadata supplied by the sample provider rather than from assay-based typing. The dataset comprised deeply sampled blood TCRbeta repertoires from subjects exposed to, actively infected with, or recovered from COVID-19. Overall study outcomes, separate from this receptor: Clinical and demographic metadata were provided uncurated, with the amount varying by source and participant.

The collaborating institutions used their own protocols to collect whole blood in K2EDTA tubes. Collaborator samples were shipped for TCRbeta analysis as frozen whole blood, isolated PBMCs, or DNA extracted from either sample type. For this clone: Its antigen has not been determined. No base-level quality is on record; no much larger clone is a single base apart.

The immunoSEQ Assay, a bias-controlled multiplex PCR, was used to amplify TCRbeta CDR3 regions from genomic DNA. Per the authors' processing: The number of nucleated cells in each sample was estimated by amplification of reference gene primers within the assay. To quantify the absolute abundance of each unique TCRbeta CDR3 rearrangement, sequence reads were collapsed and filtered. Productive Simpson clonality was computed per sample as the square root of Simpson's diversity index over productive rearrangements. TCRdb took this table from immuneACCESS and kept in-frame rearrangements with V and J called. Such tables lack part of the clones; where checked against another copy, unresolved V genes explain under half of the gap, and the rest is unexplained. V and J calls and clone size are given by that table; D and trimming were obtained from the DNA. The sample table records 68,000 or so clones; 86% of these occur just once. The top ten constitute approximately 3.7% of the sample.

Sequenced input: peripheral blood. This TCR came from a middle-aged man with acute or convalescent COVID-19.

The DNA sequence is given as TGTGCCAGCAGCGTAGTGGGTAGCGGGGGCTCGAACACCGGGGAGCTGTTTTTT. It is translated as CASSVVGSGGSNTGELFF. Here the chain combines TRBV9 and TRBJ2-2, with 9 bases aligning to TRBD2. The CDR1 and CDR2 encoded by the germline V gene are SGDLS and YYNGEE. V loses 0 bases at its end and J loses 0 bases; junction bases beyond the gene matches: 6. The CDR3 starts with the cysteine, ends with the phenylalanine, and has 18 residues. The read is trimmed to its CDR3 DNA, 54 bases read in frame from base 1.